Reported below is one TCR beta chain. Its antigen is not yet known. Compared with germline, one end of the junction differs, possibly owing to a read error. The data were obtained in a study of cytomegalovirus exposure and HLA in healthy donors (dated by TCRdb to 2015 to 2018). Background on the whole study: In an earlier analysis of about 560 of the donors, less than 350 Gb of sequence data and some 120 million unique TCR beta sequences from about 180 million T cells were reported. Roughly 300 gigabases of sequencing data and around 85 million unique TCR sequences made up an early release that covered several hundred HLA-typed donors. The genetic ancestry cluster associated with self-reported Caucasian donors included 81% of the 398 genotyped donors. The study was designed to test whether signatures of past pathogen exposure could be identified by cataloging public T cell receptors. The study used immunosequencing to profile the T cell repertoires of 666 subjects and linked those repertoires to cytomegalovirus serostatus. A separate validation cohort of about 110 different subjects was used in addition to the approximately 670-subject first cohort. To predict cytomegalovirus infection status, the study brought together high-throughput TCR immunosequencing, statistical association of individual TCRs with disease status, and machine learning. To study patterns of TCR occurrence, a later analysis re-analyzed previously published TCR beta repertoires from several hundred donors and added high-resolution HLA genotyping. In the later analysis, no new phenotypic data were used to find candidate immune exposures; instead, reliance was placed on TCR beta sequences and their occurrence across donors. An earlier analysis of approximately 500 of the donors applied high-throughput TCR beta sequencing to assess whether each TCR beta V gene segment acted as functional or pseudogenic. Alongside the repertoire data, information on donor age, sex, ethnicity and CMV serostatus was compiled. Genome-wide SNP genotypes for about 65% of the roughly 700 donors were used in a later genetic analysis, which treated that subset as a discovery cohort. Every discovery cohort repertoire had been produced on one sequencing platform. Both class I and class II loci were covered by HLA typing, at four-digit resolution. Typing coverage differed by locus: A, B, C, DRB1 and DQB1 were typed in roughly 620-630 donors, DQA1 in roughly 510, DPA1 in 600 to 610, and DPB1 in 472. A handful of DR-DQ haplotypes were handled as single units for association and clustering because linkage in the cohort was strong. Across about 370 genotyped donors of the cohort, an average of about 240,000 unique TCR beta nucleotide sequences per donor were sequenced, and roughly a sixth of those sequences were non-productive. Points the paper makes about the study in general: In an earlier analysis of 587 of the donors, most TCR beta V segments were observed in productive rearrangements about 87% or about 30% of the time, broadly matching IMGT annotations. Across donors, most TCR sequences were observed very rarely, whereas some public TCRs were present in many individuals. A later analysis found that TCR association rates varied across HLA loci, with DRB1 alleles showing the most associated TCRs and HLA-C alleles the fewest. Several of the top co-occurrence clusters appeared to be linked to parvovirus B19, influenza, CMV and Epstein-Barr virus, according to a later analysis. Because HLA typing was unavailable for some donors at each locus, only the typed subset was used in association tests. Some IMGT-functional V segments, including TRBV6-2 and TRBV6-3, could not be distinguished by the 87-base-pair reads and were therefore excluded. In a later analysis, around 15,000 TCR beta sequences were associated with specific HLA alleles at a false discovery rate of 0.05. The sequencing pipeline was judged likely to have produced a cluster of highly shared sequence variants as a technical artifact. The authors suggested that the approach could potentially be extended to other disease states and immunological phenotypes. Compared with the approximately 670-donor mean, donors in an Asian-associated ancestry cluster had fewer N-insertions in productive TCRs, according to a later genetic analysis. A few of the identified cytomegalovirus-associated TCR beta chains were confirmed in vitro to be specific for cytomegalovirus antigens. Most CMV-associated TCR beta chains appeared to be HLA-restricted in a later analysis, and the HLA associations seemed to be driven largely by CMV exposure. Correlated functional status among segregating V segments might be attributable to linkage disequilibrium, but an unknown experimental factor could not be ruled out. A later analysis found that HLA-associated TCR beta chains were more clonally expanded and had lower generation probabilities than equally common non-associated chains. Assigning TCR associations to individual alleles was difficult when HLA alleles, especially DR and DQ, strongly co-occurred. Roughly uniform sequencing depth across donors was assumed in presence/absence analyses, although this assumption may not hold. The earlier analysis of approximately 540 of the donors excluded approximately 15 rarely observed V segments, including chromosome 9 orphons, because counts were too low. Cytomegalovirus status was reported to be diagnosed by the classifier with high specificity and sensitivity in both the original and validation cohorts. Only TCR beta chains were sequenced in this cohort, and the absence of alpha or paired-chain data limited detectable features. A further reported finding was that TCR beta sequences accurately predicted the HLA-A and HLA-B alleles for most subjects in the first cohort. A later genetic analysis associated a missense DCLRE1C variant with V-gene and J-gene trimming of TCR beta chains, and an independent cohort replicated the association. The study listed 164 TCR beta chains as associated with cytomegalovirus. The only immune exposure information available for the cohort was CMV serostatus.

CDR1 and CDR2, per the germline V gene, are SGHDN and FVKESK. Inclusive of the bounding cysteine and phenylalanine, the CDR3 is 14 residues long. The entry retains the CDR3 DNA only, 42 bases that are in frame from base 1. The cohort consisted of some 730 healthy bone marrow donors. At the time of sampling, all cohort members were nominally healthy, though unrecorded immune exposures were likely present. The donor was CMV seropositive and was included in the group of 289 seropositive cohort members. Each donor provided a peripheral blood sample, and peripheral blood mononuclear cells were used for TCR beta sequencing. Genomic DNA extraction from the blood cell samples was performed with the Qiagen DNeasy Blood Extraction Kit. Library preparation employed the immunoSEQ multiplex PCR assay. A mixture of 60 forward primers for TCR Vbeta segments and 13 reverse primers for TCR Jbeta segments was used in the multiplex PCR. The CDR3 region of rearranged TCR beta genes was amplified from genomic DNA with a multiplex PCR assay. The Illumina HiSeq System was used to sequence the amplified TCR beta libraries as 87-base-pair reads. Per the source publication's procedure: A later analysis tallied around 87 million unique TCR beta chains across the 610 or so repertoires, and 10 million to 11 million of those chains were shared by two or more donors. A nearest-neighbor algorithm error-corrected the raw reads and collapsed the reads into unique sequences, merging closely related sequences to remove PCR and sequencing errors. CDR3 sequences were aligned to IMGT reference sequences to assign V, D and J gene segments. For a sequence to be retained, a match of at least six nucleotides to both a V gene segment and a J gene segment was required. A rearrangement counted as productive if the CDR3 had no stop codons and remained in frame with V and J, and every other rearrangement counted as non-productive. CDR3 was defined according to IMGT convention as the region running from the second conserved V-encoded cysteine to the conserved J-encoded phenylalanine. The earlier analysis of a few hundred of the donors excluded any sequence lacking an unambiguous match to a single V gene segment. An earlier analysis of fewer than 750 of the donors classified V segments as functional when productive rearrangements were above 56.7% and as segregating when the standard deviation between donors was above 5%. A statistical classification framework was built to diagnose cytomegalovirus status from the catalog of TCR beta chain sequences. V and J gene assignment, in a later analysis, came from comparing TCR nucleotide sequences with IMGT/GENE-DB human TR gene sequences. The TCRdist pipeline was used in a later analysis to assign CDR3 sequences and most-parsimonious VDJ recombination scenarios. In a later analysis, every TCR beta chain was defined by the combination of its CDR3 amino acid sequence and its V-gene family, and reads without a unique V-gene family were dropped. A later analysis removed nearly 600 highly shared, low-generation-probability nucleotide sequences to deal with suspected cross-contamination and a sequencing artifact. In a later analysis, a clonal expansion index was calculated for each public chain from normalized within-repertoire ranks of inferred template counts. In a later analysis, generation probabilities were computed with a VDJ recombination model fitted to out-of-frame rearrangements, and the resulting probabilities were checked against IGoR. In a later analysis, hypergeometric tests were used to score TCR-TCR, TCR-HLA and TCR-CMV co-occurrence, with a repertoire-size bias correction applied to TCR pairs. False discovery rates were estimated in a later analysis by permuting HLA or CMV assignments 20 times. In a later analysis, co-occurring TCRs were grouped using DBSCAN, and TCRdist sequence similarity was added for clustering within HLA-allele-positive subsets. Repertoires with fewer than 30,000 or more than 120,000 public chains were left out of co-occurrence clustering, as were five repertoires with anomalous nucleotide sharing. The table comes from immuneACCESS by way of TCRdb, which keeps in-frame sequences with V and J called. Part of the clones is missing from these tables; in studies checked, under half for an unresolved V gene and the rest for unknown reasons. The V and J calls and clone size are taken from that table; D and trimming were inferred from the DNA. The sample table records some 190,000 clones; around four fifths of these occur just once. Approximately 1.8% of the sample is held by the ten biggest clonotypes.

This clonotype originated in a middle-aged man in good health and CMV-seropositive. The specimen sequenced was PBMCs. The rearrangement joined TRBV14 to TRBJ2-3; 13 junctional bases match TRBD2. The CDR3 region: CASSPSTGTSGIRF. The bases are TGTGCCAGCAGCCCTTCCACCGGGACTAGCGGGATCAGGTTT.